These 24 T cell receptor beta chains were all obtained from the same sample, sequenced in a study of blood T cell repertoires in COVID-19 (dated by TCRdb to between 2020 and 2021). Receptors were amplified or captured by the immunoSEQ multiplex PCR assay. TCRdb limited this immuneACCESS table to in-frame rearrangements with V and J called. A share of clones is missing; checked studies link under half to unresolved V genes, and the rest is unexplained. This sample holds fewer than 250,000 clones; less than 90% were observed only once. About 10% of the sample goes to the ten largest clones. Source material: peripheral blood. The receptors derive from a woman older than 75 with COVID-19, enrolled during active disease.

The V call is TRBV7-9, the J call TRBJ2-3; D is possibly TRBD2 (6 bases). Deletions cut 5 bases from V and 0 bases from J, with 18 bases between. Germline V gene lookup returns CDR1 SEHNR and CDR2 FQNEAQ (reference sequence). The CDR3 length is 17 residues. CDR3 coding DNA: TGTGCCAGCAGCGTGGGACGACGGGGGTCTAGCACAGATACGCAGTATTTT. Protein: CASSVGRRGSSTDTQYF.

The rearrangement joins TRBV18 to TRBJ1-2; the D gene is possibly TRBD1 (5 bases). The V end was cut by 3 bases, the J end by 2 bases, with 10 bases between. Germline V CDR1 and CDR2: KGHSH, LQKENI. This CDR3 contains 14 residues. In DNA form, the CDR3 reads TGTGCCAGCTCACCTGGGGCAGGAAACTATGGCTACACCTTC. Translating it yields CASSPGAGNYGYTF. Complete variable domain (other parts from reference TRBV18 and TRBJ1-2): NAGVMQNPRHLVRRRGQEARLRCSPMKGHSHVYWYRQLPEEGLKFMVYLQKENIIDESGMPKERFSAEFPKEGPSILRIQQVVRGDSAAYFCASSPGAGNYGYTFGSGTRLTVV.

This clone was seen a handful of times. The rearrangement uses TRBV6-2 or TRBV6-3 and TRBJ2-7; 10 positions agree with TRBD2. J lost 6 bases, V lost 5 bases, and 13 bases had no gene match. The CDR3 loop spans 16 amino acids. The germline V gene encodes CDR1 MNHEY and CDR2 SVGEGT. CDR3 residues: CASSRPPLAGAGEQYV. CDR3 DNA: TGTGCCAGCAGTCGCCCCCCCCTAGCGGGGGCTGGCGAGCAGTACGTC.

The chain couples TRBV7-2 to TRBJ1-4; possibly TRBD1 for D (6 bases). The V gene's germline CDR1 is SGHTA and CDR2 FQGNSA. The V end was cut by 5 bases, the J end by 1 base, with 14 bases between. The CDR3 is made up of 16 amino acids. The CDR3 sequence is CASSIYRDRTNEKLFF. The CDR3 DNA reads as TGTGCCAGCAGCATCTACAGGGATAGAACTAATGAAAAACTGTTTTTT.

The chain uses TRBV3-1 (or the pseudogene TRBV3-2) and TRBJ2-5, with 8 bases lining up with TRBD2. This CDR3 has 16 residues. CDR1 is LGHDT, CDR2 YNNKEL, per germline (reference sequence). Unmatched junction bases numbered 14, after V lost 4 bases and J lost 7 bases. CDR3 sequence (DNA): TGTGCCAGCAGCCCAGGACGGGAGGGCGGCCAAAGGACCCAGTACTTC. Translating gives CASSPGREGGQRTQYF.

CDR3 bases: TGTGCCAGCAGCCACTGGGACAGGGGGAACACTGAAGCTTTCTTT. Protein sequence: CASSHWDRGNTEAFF. The chain joins TRBV3-1 (or the pseudogene TRBV3-2) to TRBJ1-1; 10 bases line up with TRBD1. CDR1 is LGHDT and CDR2 is YNNKEL in the germline V gene (reference sequence). The CDR3 runs 15 residues. V lost 3 bases, J lost 1 base, and 2 bases stayed unmatched.

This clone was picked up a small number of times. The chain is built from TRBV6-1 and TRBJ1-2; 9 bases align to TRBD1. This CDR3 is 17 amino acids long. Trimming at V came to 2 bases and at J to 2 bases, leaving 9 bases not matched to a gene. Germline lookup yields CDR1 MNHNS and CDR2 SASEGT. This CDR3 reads CASSESALGQGNYGYTF. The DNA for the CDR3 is TGTGCCAGCAGTGAAAGTGCCCTGGGACAGGGAAACTATGGCTACACCTTC.

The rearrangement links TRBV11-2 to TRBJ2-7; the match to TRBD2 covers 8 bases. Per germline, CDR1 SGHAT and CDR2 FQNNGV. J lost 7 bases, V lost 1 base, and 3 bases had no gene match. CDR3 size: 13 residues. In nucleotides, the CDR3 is TGTGCCAGCAGCTTAGGAACTAGCGGAGAGCAGTACTTC. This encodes CASSLGTSGEQYF.

CDR3 sequence (DNA): TGTGCCAGCAGTAATCAGGGGGCCGAGACCCAGTACTTC. This codes for CASSNQGAETQYF. The gene calls are TRBV5-8 and TRBJ2-5; the match to TRBD1 covers 8 bases. Germline V gives CDR1 SGHTS, CDR2 YDEGEE. This CDR3 has 13 amino acids. V shed 5 bases, J shed 5 bases, and the junction held 5 bases outside the gene matches.

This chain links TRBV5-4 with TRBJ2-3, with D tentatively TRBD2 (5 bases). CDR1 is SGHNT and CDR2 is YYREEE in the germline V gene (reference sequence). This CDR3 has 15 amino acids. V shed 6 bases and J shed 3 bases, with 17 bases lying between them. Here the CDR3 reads CASTGGFSVTDTQYF. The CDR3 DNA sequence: TGTGCCAGCACCGGAGGATTTAGTGTAACAGATACGCAGTATTTT.

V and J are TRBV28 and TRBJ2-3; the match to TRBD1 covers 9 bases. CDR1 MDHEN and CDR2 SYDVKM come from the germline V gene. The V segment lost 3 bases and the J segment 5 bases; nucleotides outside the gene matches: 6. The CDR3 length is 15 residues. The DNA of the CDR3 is TGTGCCAGCAGTTTGTACAGGGGGCTTGGAGATACGCAGTATTTT. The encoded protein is CASSLYRGLGDTQYF.

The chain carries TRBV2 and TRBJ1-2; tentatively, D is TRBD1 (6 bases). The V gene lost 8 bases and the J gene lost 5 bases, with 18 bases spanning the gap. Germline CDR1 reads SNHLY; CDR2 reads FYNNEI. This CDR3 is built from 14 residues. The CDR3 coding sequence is TGTGCCAGCCAATACAGGGACGTAGGGTATGGCTACACCTTC. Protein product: CASQYRDVGYGYTF.

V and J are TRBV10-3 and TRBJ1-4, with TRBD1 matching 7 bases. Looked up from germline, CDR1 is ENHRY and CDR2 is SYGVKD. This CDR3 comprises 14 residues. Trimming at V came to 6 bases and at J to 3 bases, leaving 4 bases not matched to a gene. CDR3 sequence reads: CAIRSGTANEKLFF. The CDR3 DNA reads TGTGCCATCAGATCCGGGACAGCTAATGAAAAACTGTTTTTT.

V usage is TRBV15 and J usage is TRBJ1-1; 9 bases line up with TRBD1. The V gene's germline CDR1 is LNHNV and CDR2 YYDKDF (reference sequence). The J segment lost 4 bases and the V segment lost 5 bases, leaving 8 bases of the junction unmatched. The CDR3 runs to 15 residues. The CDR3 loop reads CATSAQQGAGTEAFF. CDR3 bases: TGTGCCACCAGCGCACAACAGGGGGCGGGCACTGAAGCTTTCTTT.

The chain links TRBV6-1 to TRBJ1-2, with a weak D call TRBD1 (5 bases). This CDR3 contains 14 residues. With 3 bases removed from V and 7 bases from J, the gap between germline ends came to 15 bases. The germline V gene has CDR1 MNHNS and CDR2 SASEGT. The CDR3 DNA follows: TGTGCCAGCAGTGAGGGGGGGGGTATGTTTGGCTACACCTTC. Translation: CASSEGGGMFGYTF.

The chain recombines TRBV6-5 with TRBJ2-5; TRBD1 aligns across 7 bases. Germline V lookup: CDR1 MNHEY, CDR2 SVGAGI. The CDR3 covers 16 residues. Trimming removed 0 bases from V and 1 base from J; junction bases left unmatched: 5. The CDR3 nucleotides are TGTGCCAGCAGTTACTCCACGGGACAGATCCAAGAGACCCAGTACTTC. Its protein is CASSYSTGQIQETQYF.

CDR3 DNA: TGTGCCACCGGACAGGGGAACTATGGCTACACCTTC. The encoded protein is CATGQGNYGYTF. The chain employs TRBV24-1 and TRBJ1-2; TRBD1 agrees at 9 bases. The CDR3 is 12 amino acids. The germline gives CDR1 KGHDR, CDR2 SFDVKD. With V trimmed by 9 bases and J by 2 bases, 0 bases remained unmatched.

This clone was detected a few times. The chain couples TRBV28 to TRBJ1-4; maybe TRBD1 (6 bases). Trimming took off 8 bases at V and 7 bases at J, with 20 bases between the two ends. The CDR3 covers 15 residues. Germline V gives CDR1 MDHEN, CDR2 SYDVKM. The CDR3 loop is CASQGGGRGGEKLFF. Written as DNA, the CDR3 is TGTGCCAGCCAAGGGGGGGGCAGAGGAGGTGAAAAACTGTTTTTT.

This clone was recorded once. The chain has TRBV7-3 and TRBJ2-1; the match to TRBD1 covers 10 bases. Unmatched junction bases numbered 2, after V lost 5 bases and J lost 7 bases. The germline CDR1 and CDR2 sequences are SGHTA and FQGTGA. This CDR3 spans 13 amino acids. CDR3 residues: CASSGQGENEQFF. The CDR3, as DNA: TGTGCCAGCAGCGGACAGGGGGAGAATGAGCAGTTCTTC.

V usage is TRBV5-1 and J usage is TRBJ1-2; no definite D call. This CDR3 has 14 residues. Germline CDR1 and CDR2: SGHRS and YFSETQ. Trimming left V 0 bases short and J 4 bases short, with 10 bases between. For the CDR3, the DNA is TGCGCCAGCAGCTTGGGAGGGTGGGGCTATGGCTACACCTTC. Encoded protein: CASSLGGWGYGYTF.

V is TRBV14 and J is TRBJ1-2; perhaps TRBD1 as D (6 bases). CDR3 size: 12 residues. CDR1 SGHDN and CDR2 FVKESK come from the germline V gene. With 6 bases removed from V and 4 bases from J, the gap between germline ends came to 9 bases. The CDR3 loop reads CASSRQVYGYTF. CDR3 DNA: TGTGCCAGCAGTCGACAGGTCTATGGCTACACCTTC.

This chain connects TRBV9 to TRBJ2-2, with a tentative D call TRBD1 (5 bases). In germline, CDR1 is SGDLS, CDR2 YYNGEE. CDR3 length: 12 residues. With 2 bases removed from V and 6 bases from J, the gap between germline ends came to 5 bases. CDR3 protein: CASSVGPGELFF. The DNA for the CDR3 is TGTGCCAGCAGCGTGGGGCCCGGGGAGCTGTTTTTT.

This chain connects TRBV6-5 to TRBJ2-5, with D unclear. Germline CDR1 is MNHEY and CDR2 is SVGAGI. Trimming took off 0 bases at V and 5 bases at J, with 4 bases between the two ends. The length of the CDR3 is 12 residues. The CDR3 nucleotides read TGTGCCAGCAGTTACTCCGGGGAGACCCAGTACTTC. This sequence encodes CASSYSGETQYF.

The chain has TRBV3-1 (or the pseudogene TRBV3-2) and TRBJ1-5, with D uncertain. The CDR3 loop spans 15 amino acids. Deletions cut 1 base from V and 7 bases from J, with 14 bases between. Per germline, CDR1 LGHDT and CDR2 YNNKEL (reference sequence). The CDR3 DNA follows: TGTGCCAGCAGCCAAGGGGTCGGGGAGGAACAGCCCCAGCATTTT. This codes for CASSQGVGEEQPQHF.